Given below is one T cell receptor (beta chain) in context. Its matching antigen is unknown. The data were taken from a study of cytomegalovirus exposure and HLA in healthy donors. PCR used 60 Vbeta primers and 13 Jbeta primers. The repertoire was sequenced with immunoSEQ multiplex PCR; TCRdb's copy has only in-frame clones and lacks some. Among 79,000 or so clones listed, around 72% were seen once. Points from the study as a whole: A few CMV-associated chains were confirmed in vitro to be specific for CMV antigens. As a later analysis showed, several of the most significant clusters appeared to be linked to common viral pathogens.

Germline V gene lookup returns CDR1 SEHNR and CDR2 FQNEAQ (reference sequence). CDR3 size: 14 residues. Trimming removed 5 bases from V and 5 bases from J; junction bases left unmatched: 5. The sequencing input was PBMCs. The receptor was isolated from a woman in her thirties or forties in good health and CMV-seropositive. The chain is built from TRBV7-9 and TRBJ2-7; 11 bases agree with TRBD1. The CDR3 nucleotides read TGTGCCAGCAGCACGGGACAGGGGGGACACGAGCAGTACTTC. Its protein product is CASSTGQGGHEQYF.